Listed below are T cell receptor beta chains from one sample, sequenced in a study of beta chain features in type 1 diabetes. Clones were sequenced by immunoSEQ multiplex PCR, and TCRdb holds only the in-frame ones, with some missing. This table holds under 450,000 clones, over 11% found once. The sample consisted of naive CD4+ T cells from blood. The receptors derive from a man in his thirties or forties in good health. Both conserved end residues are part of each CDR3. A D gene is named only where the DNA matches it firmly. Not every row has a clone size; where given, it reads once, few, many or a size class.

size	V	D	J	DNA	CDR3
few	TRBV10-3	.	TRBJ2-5	TGTGCCACCGAAGCCCGACTCGAGGGGGCCCAGTACTTC	CATEARLEGAQYF
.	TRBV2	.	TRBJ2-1	TGTGCCAGCATGTCTGGGGGTTACAATGAGCAGTTCTTC	CASMSGGYNEQFF
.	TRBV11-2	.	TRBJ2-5	TGTGCCAGCAGCCCGGGGACCCAAGAGACCCAGTACTTC	CASSPGTQETQYF
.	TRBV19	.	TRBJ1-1	TGTGCCAGTAGTATGATTGGGCAGGAGCACACTGAAGCTTTCTTT	CASSMIGQEHTEAFF
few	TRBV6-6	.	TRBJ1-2	TGTGCCAGCAGCGCAGGGGCTCGTACCTATGGCTACACCTTC	CASSAGARTYGYTF
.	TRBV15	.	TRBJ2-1	TGTGCCACCAGTACAGGATACAATGAGCAGTTCTTC	CATSTGYNEQFF
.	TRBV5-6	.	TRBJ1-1	TGTGCCAGCAGCTCCCGTGGGAGGACTGAAGCTTTCTTT	CASSSRGRTEAFF
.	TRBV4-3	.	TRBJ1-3	TGCGCCAGCAGCCAAGGGGGAGGAAACACCATATATTTT	CASSQGGGNTIYF
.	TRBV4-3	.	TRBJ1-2	TGCGCCAGCAGCCAATCTACAGGGATCGGCTATGGCTACACCTTC	CASSQSTGIGYGYTF
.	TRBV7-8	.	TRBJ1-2	TGTGCCAGCAGCCCGTCGGGGGATAACTATGGCTACACCTTC	CASSPSGDNYGYTF
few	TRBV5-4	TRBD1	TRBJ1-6	TGTGCCAGCAGCTTGTGGGACAGTTATAATTCACCCCTCCACTTT	CASSLWDSYNSPLHF
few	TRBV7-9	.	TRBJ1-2	TGTGCCAGCAGCTCGGACAATGGCTACACCTTC	CASSSDNGYTF
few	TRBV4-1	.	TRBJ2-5	TGCGCCAGCAGCCAAATTCACCAGATCGAAGAGACCCAGTACTTC	CASSQIHQIEETQYF
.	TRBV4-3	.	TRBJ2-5	TGCGCCAGCAGCCATTGGGGGCTACCGGAGACCCAGTACTTC	CASSHWGLPETQYF
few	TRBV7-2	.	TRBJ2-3	TGTGCCAGCAGCTTAGTCCCCAGCGGGAGCACAGATACGCAGTATTTT	CASSLVPSGSTDTQYF
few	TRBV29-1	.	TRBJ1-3	TGCAGCGGAGGGGAGTCGGCCGGAAACACCATATATTTT	CSGGESAGNTIYF
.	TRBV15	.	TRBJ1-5	TGTGCCACCAGCCCAACTACCACGGGTGCGGGGGGCAATCAGCCCCAGCATTTT	CATSPTTTGAGGNQPQHF
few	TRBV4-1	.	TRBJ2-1	TGCGCCAGCAGCTTTACTAAGGGGGGGAGACTCGATGAGCAGTTCTTC	CASSFTKGGRLDEQFF
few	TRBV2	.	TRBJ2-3	TGTGCCAGCAGGTCAGGGAAAAGCACAGATACGCAGTATTTT	CASRSGKSTDTQYF
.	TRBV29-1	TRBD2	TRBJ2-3	TGCAGCGTTGAAACCAGCGGGGTTAGTACAGATACGCAGTATTTT	CSVETSGVSTDTQYF
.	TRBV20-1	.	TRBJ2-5	TGCAGTGCTAGCAAGGGCGAGACCCAGTACTTC	CSASKGETQYF
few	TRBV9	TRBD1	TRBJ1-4	TGTGCCAGCAGCCAGCGGGGACAGACTAATGAAAAACTGTTTTTT	CASSQRGQTNEKLFF
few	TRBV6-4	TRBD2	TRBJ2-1	TGTGCCAGCAGTGAGATTAGCGGGAGAATGGATGAGCAGTTCTTC	CASSEISGRMDEQFF
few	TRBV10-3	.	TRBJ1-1	TGTGCCATCAGCCCTGAGGTTGGCACTGAAGCTTTCTTT	CAISPEVGTEAFF
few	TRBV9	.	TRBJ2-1	TGTGCCAGCAGCGTAGTGGGGCGGGCAGGGGAAAATGAGCAGTTCTTC	CASSVVGRAGENEQFF
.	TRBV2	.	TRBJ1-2	TGTGCCAGCAAAGCTACCTATGGCTACACCTTC	CASKATYGYTF
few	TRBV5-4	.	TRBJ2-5	TGTGCCAGCAGGGTGACAGGAGAAGAGACCCAGTACTTC	CASRVTGEETQYF
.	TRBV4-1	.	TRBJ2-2	TGCGCCAGCAGAGGGCAGAACACCGGGGAGCTGTTTTTT	CASRGQNTGELFF
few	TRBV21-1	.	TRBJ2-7	TGTGCCAGCAGCAAAGGCTTGGGGGGGCAGAGCTCCTACGAGCAGTACTTC	CASSKGLGGQSSYEQYF
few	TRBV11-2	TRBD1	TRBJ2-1	TGTGCCAGCAGCTCGATGACAGGGGCCTACAATGAGCAGTTCTTC	CASSSMTGAYNEQFF
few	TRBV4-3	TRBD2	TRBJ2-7	TGCGCCAGCAGCCAAGTCAACCTGGCAGCGGGGGGTATCTACGAGCAGTACTTC	CASSQVNLAAGGIYEQYF
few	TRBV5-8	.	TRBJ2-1	TGTGCCAGCAAACCCCCCGGTGGGGCCGCCGACAATGAGCAGTTCTTC	CASKPPGGAADNEQFF
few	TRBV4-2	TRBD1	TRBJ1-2	TGTGCCAGCAGCCAGCAAGGGACAGCCTATGGCTACACCTTC	CASSQQGTAYGYTF
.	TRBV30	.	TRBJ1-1	TGTGCCTGGAGTGTATTGCGTGGGCCGGGCGGGTTCACTGAAGCTTTCTTT	CAWSVLRGPGGFTEAFF
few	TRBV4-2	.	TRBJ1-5	TGTGCCAGCAGCCAAGAAAGGGGGGGTAGGGGCAATCAGCCCCAGCATTTT	CASSQERGGRGNQPQHF
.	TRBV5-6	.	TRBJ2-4	TGTGCCAGCAGCCTTTTTTGGCTAGTATCGCCCGGGGACATTCAGTACTTC	CASSLFWLVSPGDIQYF
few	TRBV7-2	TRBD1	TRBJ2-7	TGTGCCAGCAGCTTAGGCCGGGACAGAAGATCCTACGAGCAGTACTTC	CASSLGRDRRSYEQYF
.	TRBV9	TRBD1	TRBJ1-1	TGTGCCAGCAGCGTCCTGGACAGGCTGAACACTGAAGCTTTCTTT	CASSVLDRLNTEAFF
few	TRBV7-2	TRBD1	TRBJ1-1	TGTGCCAGCAGCTCCCAGGGGGGGAACACTGAAGCTTTCTTT	CASSSQGGNTEAFF
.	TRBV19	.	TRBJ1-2	TGTGCCAGTAGTACCGTTGCCTATGGCTACACCTTC	CASSTVAYGYTF
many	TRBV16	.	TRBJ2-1	TGTGCCAGCAGTCCCGGGAAGGGGCTACACAATGAGCAGTTCTTC	CASSPGKGLHNEQFF
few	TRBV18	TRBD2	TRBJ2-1	TGTGCCAGCTCACGTGGGGTCGATGGACTAGCGGGAGGTAGCTCCTACAATGAGCAGTTCTTC	CASSRGVDGLAGGSSYNEQFF
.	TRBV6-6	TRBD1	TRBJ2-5	TGTGCCAGCAGTTACTCGTTGGTAGGGGGCCCAAAGACCCAGTACTTC	CASSYSLVGGPKTQYF
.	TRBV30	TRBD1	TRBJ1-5	TGTGCCTGGAGTATTGGTACAGGGGGCCGTTATAATCAGCCCCAGCATTTT	CAWSIGTGGRYNQPQHF
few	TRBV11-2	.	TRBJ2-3	TGTGCCAGCAGCCCGGGCGGAGGGTTAGATACGCAGTATTTT	CASSPGGGLDTQYF
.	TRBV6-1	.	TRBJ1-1	TGTGCCAGCAGTGAAGCGAGCGGGCTGAACACTGAAGCTTTCTTT	CASSEASGLNTEAFF
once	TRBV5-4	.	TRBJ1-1	TGTGCCAGCAGCGCAATAGGGGCTGAAGCTTTCTTT	CASSAIGAEAFF
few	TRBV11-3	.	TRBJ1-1	TGTGCCAGCAGCTTAGAAAGCCGCGGCACTGAAGCTTTCTTT	CASSLESRGTEAFF
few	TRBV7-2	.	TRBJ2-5	TGTGCCAGCAGCCAGCTGATCGGGGTACTTGAGACCCAGTACTTC	CASSQLIGVLETQYF